The 17 T cell receptor beta chains presented below share a single source sample, sequenced in a study of T cells in narcolepsy. Assay used: immunoSEQ multiplex PCR; TCRdb lists only in-frame clones, some missing. The sample gives about 27,000 clones, 75% to 80% of which show up once; 3.4% is in the top ten. Input material: CD45RA- memory CD4+ T cells from PBMCs. Receptors originate from a human donor with narcolepsy.

This clone was counted a few times. The chain employs TRBV5-8 and TRBJ1-4, with 9 bases aligning to TRBD1. The germline V gene has CDR1 SGHTS and CDR2 YDEGEE. V gave up 4 bases and J gave up 8 bases; unmatched junction bases: 9. The CDR3 spans 15 residues. The CDR3 reads CASSPRTGDGEKLFF. The CDR3 nucleotides read TGTGCCAGCAGCCCGAGGACAGGGGACGGAGAAAAACTGTTTTTT.

The chain is built from TRBV19 and TRBJ2-4; the D is unclear. CDR3 size: 14 residues. V was pared by 5 bases and J by 7 bases, with 15 bases between. Per germline, CDR1 LNHDA and CDR2 SQIVND (reference sequence). The CDR3 sequence: CASSPGPPGNIQYF. CDR3 DNA: TGTGCCAGTAGTCCTGGGCCCCCAGGCAACATTCAGTACTTC.

The V call is TRBV19, the J call TRBJ1-4; D is unresolved. The V end was cut by 0 bases, the J end by 7 bases, with 6 bases between. The V gene's germline CDR1 is LNHDA and CDR2 SQIVND (reference sequence). The CDR3 runs to 13 residues. The chain's CDR3 is CASSIEWGEKLFF. In nucleotides, the CDR3 is TGTGCCAGTAGTATAGAATGGGGTGAAAAACTGTTTTTT.

The chain combines TRBV5-1 with TRBJ2-3; 8 nucleotides line up with TRBD2. The CDR3 is made up of 15 amino acids. The germline gives CDR1 SGHRS, CDR2 YFSETQ. V trimming: 1 base; J trimming: 3 bases; junction bases outside the gene matches: 4. The CDR3 DNA reads as TGCGCCAGCAGCTTGCAGGTAGCGGGGACAGATACGCAGTATTTT. Residues: CASSLQVAGTDTQYF.

The V and J genes are TRBV7-2 and TRBJ2-3; 9 bases are shared with TRBD2. V trimming: 3 bases; J trimming: 2 bases; junction bases outside the gene matches: 6. There are 16 residues in the CDR3. Germline CDR1 SGHTA, CDR2 FQGNSA. The DNA of the CDR3 is TGTGCCAGCAGCTTCGGGCGGGGGGGGCCCACAGATACGCAGTATTTT. This translates into CASSFGRGGPTDTQYF.

This clone was counted only a few times. The chain employs TRBV6-1 and TRBJ1-2; D is undetermined. Germline-derived CDR1 and CDR2 are MNHNS and SASEGT. This CDR3 has 13 residues. Trimming took 1 base from V and 3 from J, leaving 6 bases between them. CDR3 loop: CASSEVGYYGYTF. The CDR3, as DNA: TGTGCCAGCAGTGAAGTAGGGTACTATGGCTACACCTTC.

V gene TRBV18 combines with J gene TRBJ2-5; D is perhaps TRBD2 (7 bases). Trimming pared 6 bases from V and 4 bases from J, leaving 12 bases between. The CDR3 runs to 13 residues. From germline, CDR1 is KGHSH and CDR2 LQKENI. The CDR3 spells CASSEGGTETQYF. As DNA, the CDR3 is TGTGCCAGCTCTGAGGGGGGGACAGAGACCCAGTACTTC. The full variable domain, completed using reference TRBV18 and TRBJ2-5, is NAGVMQNPRHLVRRRGQEARLRCSPMKGHSHVYWYRQLPEEGLKFMVYLQKENIIDESGMPKERFSAEFPKEGPSILRIQQVVRGDSAAYFCASSEGGTETQYFGPGTRLLVL.

The chain joins TRBV19 to TRBJ2-7; either TRBD1 or TRBD2 may fit D (5 bases each). V was clipped by 6 bases and J by 4 bases, with 19 bases between them. The germline V gene encodes CDR1 LNHDA and CDR2 SQIVND (reference sequence). The CDR3 consists of 15 residues. This chain's CDR3 is CASRYRHQEGYEQYF. The CDR3 DNA reads as TGTGCCAGTAGATACCGACACCAAGAGGGGTACGAGCAGTACTTC.

The chain has TRBV5-1 and TRBJ1-1; D unclear. The CDR3 covers 14 residues. Per the germline V gene, CDR1 is SGHRS and CDR2 is YFSETQ. Trimming took 8 bases from V and 3 from J, leaving 17 bases between them. CDR3 bases: TGCGCCAGTTCTCAACTCGACCCGGACACTGAAGCTTTCTTT. Translated, it gives CASSQLDPDTEAFF.

J is TRBJ2-3 and V is TRBV7-2, with TRBD1 identical over 7 bases. The CDR3 runs to 15 residues. In germline, CDR1 is SGHTA, CDR2 FQGNSA. Trimming took 0 bases from V and 4 from J; bases not matched to a gene: 4. CDR3 sequence reads: CASSLAPQGSDTQYF. The DNA for the CDR3 is TGTGCCAGCAGCTTAGCACCACAGGGGTCAGATACGCAGTATTTT.

V usage is TRBV11-2 and J usage is TRBJ1-2; a weak D match, TRBD1 (6 bases). Germline V gives CDR1 SGHAT, CDR2 FQNNGV. The CDR3 contains 14 residues. The V end was cut by 0 bases, the J end by 4 bases, with 9 bases between. CDR3 sequence: CASSLDRTAYGYTF. The CDR3 DNA is TGTGCCAGCAGCTTAGATCGGACAGCCTATGGCTACACCTTC.

The gene calls are TRBV7-2 and TRBJ1-1; 7 bases match TRBD1. The CDR3 totals 14 residues. Germline CDR1 SGHTA, CDR2 FQGNSA. V shed 5 bases, J shed 2 bases, and the junction held 5 bases outside the gene matches. CDR3 bases: TGTGCCAGCAGCATAGGGACAGCAAACACTGAAGCTTTCTTT. It is translated as CASSIGTANTEAFF.

In its sample, this clone was seen a few times. The chain recombines TRBV7-9 with TRBJ1-1; no clear D. V was cut by 1 base and J by 8 bases, with 14 bases left in between. The CDR3 length is 14 residues. The germline CDR1 and CDR2 sequences are SEHNR and FQNEAQ (reference sequence). CDR3 in amino acids: CASSLDFGQLEAFF. As DNA, the CDR3 is TGTGCCAGCAGCTTAGATTTTGGGCAGCTGGAAGCTTTCTTT.

The rearrangement joins TRBV6-5 to TRBJ1-4, with D hard to call. The CDR3 extends over 15 amino acids. Trimming took off 6 bases at V and 11 bases at J, with 22 bases between the two ends. CDR1 and CDR2 (germline): MNHEY, SVGAGI. CDR3 region: CASSQNIGFSAKLFF. DNA of the CDR3: TGTGCCAGCAGCCAAAATATTGGCTTCTCGGCCAAACTGTTTTTT.

This chain joins TRBV27 and TRBJ1-3; D perhaps matches TRBD1 (5 bases). The V and J ends lost 1 base and 2 bases respectively, with 9 bases between them. Germline V gives CDR1 MNHEY, CDR2 SMNVEV (reference sequence). The CDR3 is made up of 15 amino acids. Here the CDR3 DNA reads TGTGCCAGCAGTTTATACCAAGGGGCTGGAAACACCATATATTTT. Protein: CASSLYQGAGNTIYF.

CDR3: CASSTVSSGNTIYF. In DNA, the CDR3 is TGTGCCAGTAGTACGGTGAGCTCTGGAAACACCATATATTTT. The genes are TRBV19 and TRBJ1-3; no firm D call. CDR3 length: 14 amino acids. The V gene's germline CDR1 is LNHDA and CDR2 SQIVND (reference sequence). V dropped 4 bases and J dropped 0 bases, with 7 bases sitting between them.

The CDR3 here is CSVVGQGRYEQYF. The CDR3 DNA follows: TGCAGCGTTGTGGGACAGGGGCGGTACGAGCAGTACTTC. The rearrangement uses TRBV29-1 and TRBJ2-7; the match to TRBD1 covers 10 bases. V lost 4 bases and J lost 4; bases outside the gene matches: 4. There are 13 residues in the CDR3. Germline V CDR1 and CDR2: SQVTM, ANQGSEA.